This TCR beta chain was identified during a study of blood T cell repertoires in COVID-19 (dated by TCRdb to 2019 to 2021). With regard to the full study: The collaborator samples originated in the United States, Italy and Spain and spanned the acute and convalescent phases of COVID-19. A de-identified subject ID, COVID-19 status, age in years and sex were almost always included in the sample metadata. Where available, HLA class I and class II types were taken from metadata supplied by the sample provider and were not determined by assay-based typing. The prospective study material was composed of cDNA or gDNA derived from T cells, B-cell-depleted T cells, or PBMCs. The samples were drawn from two sources: the first 160 participants of the ongoing ImmuneRACE study, and approximately 1,300 subjects contributed by 6 global collaborators. The repertoires were made available in a free public database intended to serve as a resource for research on the immune response to SARS-CoV-2. Deeply sampled blood TCRbeta repertoires from subjects exposed to, actively infected with, or recovered from COVID-19 were included in the dataset. Summary of the overall study and its limitations: Clinical and demographic metadata were provided uncurated, with the amount varying by source and participant.

From V the trimming removes 3 bases and from J it removes 4 bases, while the gene matches leave 6 bases of the junction unaccounted for. The CDR3 contains 15 residues, cysteine and phenylalanine counted. The only DNA kept is the CDR3, 45 bases in frame from the first base. Looking up the germline V gene yields CDR1 SGHTA and CDR2 FQGTGA. The immunoSEQ Assay, a bias-controlled multiplex PCR, was used to amplify TCRbeta CDR3 regions from genomic DNA. For the original study's pipeline: The number of nucleated cells in each sample was estimated by amplification of reference gene primers within the assay. To quantify the absolute abundance of each unique TCRbeta CDR3 rearrangement, sequence reads were collapsed and filtered. For each sample, productive Simpson clonality was calculated as the square root of Simpson's diversity index over productive rearrangements. TCRdb took over this immuneACCESS table, retaining in-frame rearrangements with V and J assigned. Such tables are incomplete; in checked studies, under half of the missing clones stem from an unresolved V gene, and the remainder is unexplained. V and J calls and clone size come straight from that table; D and trimming were deduced from the DNA. The table for this sample lists 330,000 or so clones; roughly 86% of them were counted only once. Jointly, the top ten make up approximately 0.93% of the sample.

With respect to this clone: Its antigen target is currently unknown. No base-level quality is on record; no much larger clone is a single base apart.

Enrolling through a virtual design, the prospective study's participants ranged in age from roughly 18 to 89 years and lived across around 25 United States geographic areas. Cohort assignment in the prospective study relied on participant-reported clinical history from a screening survey and a study questionnaire. Exposed participants had been in contact with someone with a PCR-confirmed or clinician-diagnosed COVID-19 case within 2 weeks of study entry. In the prospective study, mobile phlebotomists collected whole blood, serum and a nasopharyngeal or oropharyngeal swab from each participant. Participants in the prospective study had the option to provide additional blood draws and questionnaires over a roughly two-month period. Before DNA extraction, prospective study blood samples were shipped either frozen or at room temperature.

The sample was PBMCs or T cells enriched from blood (not recorded which). The chain is encoded by TRBV7-3 joined to TRBJ1-5, with 7 bases in between that match TRBD1. This TCR came from a woman in her twenties or thirties who had been exposed to COVID-19. The sequenced DNA is TGTGCCAGCAGCTTGTTAGGGGGCCCTAATCAGCCCCAGCATTTT. This sequence encodes CASSLLGGPNQPQHF.